This T cell receptor beta chain was captured by sequencing in a study of beta chain features in type 1 diabetes. A few counts support this clone. Antigen unknown. Every isolated RNA sample was fully reverse transcribed, so sequencing captured expressed TCRB transcripts. An average approximately 4 million reads came from naive, central memory and regulatory T cell samples. Produced via immunoSEQ multiplex PCR; TCRdb's table is partial and in-frame only. The sample has over 700,000 clones, 17% seen once. One heparinised blood draw averaging around 110 mL was given by each donor. Germline CDR1 reads SGHTA; CDR2 reads FQGNSA. V lost 6 bases to trimming and J lost 4 bases; unmatched junction nucleotides: 11. The CDR3 totals 16 residues. Broader study findings: For Type 1 diabetes patients, all four CD4+ subsets carried TCRB CDR3s that were moderately but significantly shorter.

The J gene is TRBJ2-1, the V gene TRBV7-2; 8 nucleotides agree with TRBD2. The sequence was collected from a woman under 30 in good health. The material sequenced was naive CD4+ T cells from blood. This chain's CDR3 is CASRLRGLAIYNEQFF. In DNA, the CDR3 is TGTGCCAGCAGGCTCCGAGGACTAGCAATATACAATGAGCAGTTCTTC.